The 3 T cell receptor beta chains below were found in one sample sequenced in a study of CD8+ T cells in alopecia areata. Once RNA had been extracted, it was reverse transcribed into cDNA to act as the sequencing template. The assay was immunoSEQ multiplex PCR, and TCRdb's table has in-frame clones only and misses some. The table shows 140,000 to 150,000 clones, with roughly three fifths occurring only once. The sample was CD4+ T cells sorted from blood, taken at week 0. The receptors come from a human donor with alopecia areata.

The rearrangement links TRBV30 to TRBJ1-1; D unresolved. This CDR3 spans 13 amino acids. V was trimmed by 0 bases and J by 2 bases, leaving 7 bases between them. The germline CDR1 and CDR2 sequences are GTSNPN and SVGIG (reference sequence). CDR3: CAWSVGFNTEAFF. The DNA for the CDR3 is TGTGCCTGGAGTGTAGGATTTAACACTGAAGCTTTCTTT.

This sequence joins TRBV29-1 and TRBJ2-3; 10 nucleotides align to TRBD1. The CDR3 runs to 14 residues. V lost 7 bases to trimming and J lost 3 bases; unmatched junction nucleotides: 7. From germline, CDR1 is SQVTM and CDR2 ANQGSEA. The CDR3 loop reads CSGLRQGATDTQYF. CDR3 DNA: TGCAGCGGCCTCAGACAGGGGGCGACAGATACGCAGTATTTT.

This chain connects TRBV30 to TRBJ1-1; TRBD1 is a possible D gene (6 bases). Trimming shortened V by 3 bases and J by 1 base, and 12 bases separated the two germline ends. This CDR3 region has 14 residues. Germline CDR1 GTSNPN, CDR2 SVGIG (reference sequence). CDR3 residues: CAWRTGSQNTEAFF. CDR3 in DNA: TGTGCCTGGAGGACAGGATCCCAGAACACTGAAGCTTTCTTT.